These 14 T cell receptor beta chains share one sample of origin, sequenced in a study of graft-versus-host responses after intestinal transplantation. Produced via immunoSEQ multiplex PCR; TCRdb's table is partial and in-frame only. In the table there are tens of thousands of clones, roughly 90% of which are singletons. The sequencing here drew on PBMCs, taken 98 days after intestinal transplantation. The receptors come from a human patient who received an intestinal transplant, so some T cells may come from the graft donor.

V is TRBV21-1 and J is TRBJ2-3; the DNA was not compared with TRBD2, the D call given in the table. TRBV21-1 is labeled a pseudogene. This CDR3 spans 17 amino acids. The CDR3 sequence: CASSKVSGGMEEGTQYF. For the CDR3, the DNA is TGTGCCAGCAGCAAAGTAAGCGGGGGGATGGAAGAGGGTACGCAGTATTTT.

This chain links TRBV6-5 with TRBJ1-3; D is unresolved. The V and J ends lost 6 bases and 4 bases respectively, with 16 bases between them. Germline assignment: CDR1 MNHEY and CDR2 SVGAGI. CDR3 size: 15 residues. CDR3 in amino acids: CASSLKKGLGNTIYF. The CDR3 DNA sequence: TGTGCCAGCAGCCTAAAAAAGGGTTTAGGAAACACCATATATTTT.

This chain connects TRBV6-5 to TRBJ1-2; D is unclear. The CDR3 has 13 amino acids. Looked up from germline, CDR1 is MNHEY and CDR2 is SVGAGI. V was trimmed by 5 bases and J by 0 bases, leaving 7 bases between them. CDR3 in DNA: TGTGCCAGCAGTGGGGTAGCTAACTATGGCTACACCTTC. Translation: CASSGVANYGYTF.

The chain is built from TRBV4-1 and TRBJ2-5; D is perhaps TRBD2 (5 bases). V was cut by 2 bases and J by 5 bases, with 12 bases left in between. The length of the CDR3 is 14 residues. The germline gives CDR1 MGHRA, CDR2 YSYEKL. The CDR3 sequence: CASSQSEGSETQYF. CDR3 coding DNA: TGCGCCAGCAGCCAATCCGAGGGTTCCGAGACCCAGTACTTC.

This rearrangement joins TRBV5-4 to TRBJ1-2, with D possibly being TRBD1 (6 bases). Germline CDR1 reads SGHNT; CDR2 reads YYREEE (reference sequence). Trimming left V 4 bases short and J 4 bases short, with 20 bases between. CDR3 size: 16 residues. CDR3 sequence: CASSPGGTPSRYGYTF. Written as DNA, the CDR3 is TGTGCCAGCAGCCCTGGGGGGACACCCTCCCGCTATGGCTACACCTTC.

Written as DNA, the CDR3 is TGTGCCAGAGGGACAGGGAATGAAAAACTGTTTTTT. This translates into CARGTGNEKLFF. The rearrangement uses TRBV19 and TRBJ1-4; 9 nucleotides match TRBD1. Trimming at V came to 9 bases and at J to 5 bases, leaving 1 base not matched to a gene. CDR3 length: 12 residues. Germline CDR1 LNHDA, CDR2 SQIVND (reference sequence).

This clone was found once. The chain employs TRBV9 and TRBJ1-1; a possible D gene is TRBD1 (6 bases). CDR1 is SGDLS, CDR2 YYNGEE, per germline. This CDR3 has 13 amino acids. Trimming took 4 bases from V and 5 from J, leaving 12 bases between them. This chain's CDR3 is CASSHGGGTEAFF. The CDR3 DNA sequence: TGTGCCAGCAGCCACGGAGGGGGGACTGAAGCTTTCTTT. Combining the CDR3 with reference TRBV9 and TRBJ1-1 gives the whole variable domain DSGVTQTPKHLITATGQRVTLRCSPRSGDLSVYWYQQSLDQGLQFLIQYYNGEERAKGNILERFSAQQFPDLHSELNLSSLELGDSALYFCASSHGGGTEAFFGQGTRLTVV.

The V and J genes are TRBV29-1 and TRBJ2-1; no firm D call. Germline V CDR1 and CDR2: SQVTM, ANQGSEA. Trimming removed 2 bases from V and 6 bases from J, with 8 bases in between. This CDR3 has 12 residues. CDR3 loop: CSVEFTGNEQFF. DNA for the CDR3: TGCAGCGTTGAATTCACGGGCAATGAGCAGTTCTTC.

This sequence joins TRBV29-1 and TRBJ1-2, with D perhaps TRBD1 (5 bases). Germline CDR1 is SQVTM and CDR2 is ANQGSEA. The CDR3 is 14 amino acids. V was cut by 3 bases and J by 8 bases, with 19 bases left in between. CDR3 bases: TGCAGCGTTGACCTGCCGGGACCGCCAGGCGGCTACACCTTC. As protein: CSVDLPGPPGGYTF.

This chain links TRBV7-2 with TRBJ1-4, with a weak D call TRBD1 (5 bases). CDR3 length equals 15 residues. CDR1 and CDR2 (germline): SGHTA, FQGNSA. Trimming took off 2 bases at V and 8 bases at J, with 15 bases between the two ends. CDR3: CASSLNPGRREKLFF. The CDR3 DNA is TGTGCCAGCAGCTTAAATCCAGGGCGACGAGAAAAACTGTTTTTT.

This clone was observed a handful of times. This chain joins TRBV6-1 and TRBJ2-1; TRBD2 agrees at 7 bases. The length of the CDR3 is 15 residues. The germline gives CDR1 MNHNS, CDR2 SASEGT. V trimming: 2 bases; J trimming: 2 bases; junction bases outside the gene matches: 3. The CDR3 spells CASSESGLAYNEQFF. CDR3 in DNA: TGTGCCAGCAGTGAAAGTGGACTAGCCTACAATGAGCAGTTCTTC.

This chain uses TRBV7-3 with TRBJ1-6, with D possibly being TRBD1 (6 bases). The V and J ends lost 5 bases and 7 bases respectively, with 12 bases between them. The length of the CDR3 is 14 residues. From germline, CDR1 is SGHTA and CDR2 FQGTGA. CDR3 amino acids: CASSPIQGNSPLHF. The CDR3, as DNA: TGTGCCAGCAGCCCGATCCAGGGGAATTCACCCCTCCACTTT.

The chain joins TRBV6-4 to TRBJ2-3, with TRBD1 identical over 9 bases. Losses at the gene ends were 4 bases for V and 6 bases for J; bases not matched to a gene: 8. The length of the CDR3 is 15 residues. CDR1 and CDR2 (germline): MRHNA, SNTAGT. The CDR3 reads CASSVSSGTGDTQYF. The CDR3 nucleotides read TGTGCCAGCAGTGTCTCTTCCGGGACAGGGGATACGCAGTATTTT.

The J gene is TRBJ2-1, the V gene TRBV27; D might be TRBD2 (5 bases). Germline V lookup: CDR1 MNHEY, CDR2 SMNVEV (reference sequence). Trimming removed 0 bases at V and 9 bases at J, with 9 bases between. This CDR3 has 13 amino acids. CDR3 amino acids: CASSLSGRPEQFF. In DNA form, the CDR3 reads TGTGCCAGCAGTTTATCGGGGAGACCTGAGCAGTTCTTC.